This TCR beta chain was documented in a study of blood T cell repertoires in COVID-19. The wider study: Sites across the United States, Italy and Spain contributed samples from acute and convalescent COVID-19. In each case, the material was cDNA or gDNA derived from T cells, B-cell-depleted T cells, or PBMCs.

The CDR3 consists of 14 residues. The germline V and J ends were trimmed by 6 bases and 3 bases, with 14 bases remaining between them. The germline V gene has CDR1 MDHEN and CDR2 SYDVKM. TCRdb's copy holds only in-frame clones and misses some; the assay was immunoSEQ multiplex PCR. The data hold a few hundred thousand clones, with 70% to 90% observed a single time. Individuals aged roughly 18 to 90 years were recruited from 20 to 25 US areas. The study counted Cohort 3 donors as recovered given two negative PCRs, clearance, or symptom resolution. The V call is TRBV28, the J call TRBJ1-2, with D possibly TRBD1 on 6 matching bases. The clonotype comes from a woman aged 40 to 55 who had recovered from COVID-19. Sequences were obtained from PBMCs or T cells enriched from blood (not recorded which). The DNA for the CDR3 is TGTGCCAGCAGCTCAACACAGGGATACTATGGCTACACCTTC. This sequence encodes CASSSTQGYYGYTF.